This TCR beta chain was sequenced in a study of OX40 agonist ivuxolimab in advanced cancers. Clones were sequenced by immunoSEQ multiplex PCR, and TCRdb holds only the in-frame ones, with some missing. The data show approximately 58,000 clones, with about 85% seen just once and about 0.76% held by the top ten. Overall study findings and caveats: On average, CD8+ T cells showed a greater number of expanded clones than CD4+. By week 6 at 0.1 to 3.0 mg/kg, blood CD4+ and CD8+ T cells had expanded clonally.

This clone was recorded a few times. Its antigen is not known. Sequences were derived from CD4+ or CD8+ T cells sorted from blood, sampled in a trial of the OX40 agonist ivuxolimab. The sequence came from an adult with an advanced solid tumor such as melanoma, head and neck, liver or kidney cancer.

The CDR3 is CASSHPVRGLFF. The CDR3, as DNA: TGTGCCAGCAGCCATCCAGTTCGAGGGCTGTTTTTT. The rearrangement links TRBV4-2 to TRBJ2-2; no reliable D call. Trimming took 3 bases from V and 13 from J, leaving 12 bases between them. The V gene's germline CDR1 is LGHNA and CDR2 YNFKEQ. The length of the CDR3 is 12 residues.